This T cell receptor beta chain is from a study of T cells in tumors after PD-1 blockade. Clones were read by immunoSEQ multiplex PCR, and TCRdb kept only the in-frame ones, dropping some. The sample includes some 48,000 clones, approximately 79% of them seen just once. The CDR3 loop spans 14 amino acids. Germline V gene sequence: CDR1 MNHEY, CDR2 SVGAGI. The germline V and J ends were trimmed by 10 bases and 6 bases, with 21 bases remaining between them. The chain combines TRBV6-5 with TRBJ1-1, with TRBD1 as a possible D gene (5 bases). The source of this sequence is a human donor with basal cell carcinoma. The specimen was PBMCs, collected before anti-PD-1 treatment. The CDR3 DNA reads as TGTGCCACCTTTAGGGAAGGGGTGATCGCTGAAGCTTTCTTT. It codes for CATFREGVIAEAFF.